Below, one T cell receptor beta chain is given with its context. Its antigen remains undetermined. Base-call qualities are not available, and no considerably larger clone is one nucleotide away. This entry belongs to a study of blood T cell repertoires in COVID-19 (dated by TCRdb to about 2020). Turning to the overall study: Samples from collaborators originated in the United States, Italy and Spain and spanned both the acute and convalescent phases of COVID-19. The prospective study material was composed of cDNA or gDNA derived from T cells, B-cell-depleted T cells, or PBMCs. Deeply sampled blood TCRbeta repertoires from subjects exposed to, actively infected with, or recovered from COVID-19 were included in the dataset. The repertoires were made available in a free public database intended to serve as a resource for research on the immune response to SARS-CoV-2. The samples were drawn from the first 160 participants of the ongoing ImmuneRACE study and from some 1,300 subjects provided by 6 global collaborators. The sample metadata nearly always contained a de-identified subject ID, COVID-19 status, age in years and sex. Where HLA class I and class II types were available, the types were taken from metadata supplied by the sample provider, not from assay-based typing.

The collaborating institutions used their own protocols to collect whole blood in K2EDTA tubes. Collaborator samples were shipped for TCRbeta analysis as frozen whole blood, isolated PBMCs, or DNA extracted from either sample type. The immunoSEQ Assay, a bias-controlled multiplex PCR, was used to amplify TCRbeta CDR3 regions from genomic DNA. As for the authors' bioinformatics: The number of nucleated cells in each sample was estimated from the amplification of reference gene primers within the assay. To quantify the absolute abundance of each unique TCRbeta CDR3 rearrangement, sequence reads were collapsed and filtered. For each sample, productive Simpson clonality was calculated as the square root of Simpson's diversity index across productive rearrangements. TCRdb holds this immuneACCESS table with in-frame rearrangements only. Some clones are missing; in checked studies, unresolved V genes explain under half, and the rest has no known cause. The V and J calls and the clone size are those of that table, but D and trimming were determined from the DNA. This sample comprises 70,000 to 80,000 clones, approximately 86% of them detected only once. Clones ranked in the top ten supply approximately 12% of the sample.

The CDR3 measures 15 amino acids from cysteine to phenylalanine. Just CDR3 DNA is preserved here, 45 bases in frame from base 1. For CDR1 and CDR2, the germline V gene lists MNHEY and SVGAGI. Trimming leaves V shorter by 2 bases and J shorter by 4 bases, with the junction holding 5 bases beyond the gene matches. Beyond this particular receptor, the publication reports: Clinical and demographic metadata were provided uncurated, with the amount varying by source and participant.

Sequencing was done on a sample of peripheral blood. The receptor chain draws on TRBV6-5 and TRBJ1-1, and 9 bases in between align with TRBD1. The sequence derives from a human donor in a cohort sampled during active COVID-19. The CDR3 region: CASSYGGQGSTEAFF. The nucleotide sequence is given as TGTGCCAGCAGTTACGGAGGACAGGGGAGCACTGAAGCTTTCTTT.